One and the same sample provided the 12 T cell receptor beta chains below, sequenced in a study of response to subunit inactivated influenza vaccine. TCRdb processed the RT-PCR reads anew with MiXCR; each CDR3 protein has one entry. The sample contains 650,000 to 850,000 distinct CDR3 sequences, around 13% of which appear only once. The sample in question was PBMCs from blood, obtained 14 to 15 days before vaccination. These receptors were collected from a man aged 50-59 years who received an inactivated influenza vaccine.

This clonotype was counted many times. The chain joins TRBV20-1 to TRBJ2-7; 9 nucleotides agree with TRBD1. CDR3 size: 13 residues. Germline V gene lookup returns CDR1 DFQATT and CDR2 SNEGSKA (reference sequence). V was clipped by 2 bases and J by 6 bases; unmatched bases: 5. The CDR3 reads CSARPPTGGEQYF. Here the CDR3 DNA reads TGCAGTGCTAGACCTCCGACAGGGGGCGAGCAGTACTTC.

This clonotype was found many times. The rearrangement uses TRBV19 and TRBJ2-7; perhaps TRBD2 as D (5 bases). Trimming left V 3 bases short and J 4 bases short, with 10 bases between. Germline values: CDR1 LNHDA, CDR2 SQIVND (reference sequence). CDR3 length: 13 amino acids. CDR3 nucleotide sequence: TGTGCCAGTAGTATGAGGGTGGGGTACGAGCAGTACTTC. As protein: CASSMRVGYEQYF.

This clonotype showed up just a few times. The V call is TRBV29-1, the J call TRBJ1-1; D unclear. Per germline, CDR1 SQVTM and CDR2 ANQGSEA. The V end lost 5 bases, the J end lost 8 bases, and 18 bases lay between the germline ends. The CDR3 extends over 13 amino acids. CDR3 amino acids: CSVRNNYLVEAFF. CDR3 in DNA: TGCAGCGTTAGAAACAACTACCTTGTAGAAGCTTTCTTT.

In this sample, this clonotype turned up a few times. The junction departs from germline at one end; a sequencing error may be responsible. This rearrangement joins TRBV9 to TRBJ2-2, with D possibly TRBD1 on 5 matching bases. CDR1 and CDR2 (germline): SGDLS, YYNGEE. This CDR3 spans 13 amino acids. For the CDR3, the DNA is TGTGCCAGCAGCGACAGGCCCACCCGGGAGCTGTTTTTT. The encoded protein is CASSDRPTRELFF.

The V and J genes are TRBV7-2 and TRBJ2-5, with 8 bases matching TRBD2. CDR1 is SGHTA and CDR2 is FQGNSA in the germline V gene. V was pared by 0 bases and J by 9 bases, with 6 bases of the junction left unmatched. This CDR3 region has 14 residues. The CDR3 DNA reads as TGTGCCAGCAGCTTAGCCCTAGCGGGTTGGCCCCAGTACTTC. Translation gives CASSLALAGWPQYF.

The rearrangement joins TRBV7-2 to TRBJ2-3; 9 bases match TRBD1. Germline V gene lookup returns CDR1 SGHTA and CDR2 FQGNSA. The V gene end was trimmed by 3 bases and the J gene end by 6 bases; junction bases not matched to a gene: 7. This CDR3 is 15 amino acids long. The CDR3 bases are TGTGCCAGCAGCTTTGGGGGACAGGGATTTGATACGCAGTATTTT. It codes for CASSFGGQGFDTQYF.

The rearrangement joins TRBV20-1 to TRBJ1-2; TRBD1 matches 11 bases. Germline lookup yields CDR1 DFQATT and CDR2 SNEGSKA (reference sequence). With V trimmed by 6 bases and J by 4 bases, 4 bases remained unmatched. The CDR3 runs 13 residues. CDR3 DNA: TGCAGTGCCCCGGACAGGGGGCTCTATGGCTACACCTTC. This translates into CSAPDRGLYGYTF.

This clonotype was observed a handful of times. This chain links TRBV20-1 with TRBJ2-7; D is unclear. The V end was cut by 1 base, the J end by 2 bases, with 12 bases between. The germline V gene has CDR1 DFQATT and CDR2 SNEGSKA (reference sequence). This CDR3 region has 14 residues. The CDR3 is CSARVIGRTYEQYF. The CDR3 region has the DNA TGCAGTGCTAGAGTGATCGGCAGAACCTACGAGCAGTACTTC.

This clonotype was seen at least ten times. This chain joins TRBV27 and TRBJ2-1, with 7 bases aligning to TRBD2. CDR3 length: 15 residues. Germline-derived CDR1 and CDR2 are MNHEY and SMNVEV (reference sequence). With V trimmed by 8 bases and J by 8 bases, 15 bases remained unmatched. CDR3 in amino acids: CASGIWRERRHEQFF. The CDR3 region has the DNA TGTGCCAGCGGCATTTGGCGGGAGAGAAGGCATGAGCAGTTCTTC.

The chain has TRBV2 and TRBJ2-3; 13 bases align to TRBD2. The CDR3 sequence is 19 residues long. The J segment lost 1 base and the V segment lost 7 bases, leaving 14 bases of the junction unmatched. CDR1 is SNHLY and CDR2 is FYNNEI in the germline V gene. The CDR3 sequence: CASTSSRLAGGSGTDTQYF. CDR3 coding DNA: TGTGCCAGCACTTCCTCGAGACTAGCGGGGGGCAGTGGCACAGATACGCAGTATTTT.

Ten or more counts support this clonotype. A junction end diverges from the germline sequence, so it may reflect a read error. This chain connects TRBV7-2 to TRBJ2-5; 11 nucleotides align to TRBD2. This CDR3 has 15 residues. Germline-derived CDR1 and CDR2 are SGHTA and FQGNSA. CDR3 nucleotides: TGTGCCAGCAGTTTAGGACTAGCGGGCCAAGAGACCCAGTACTTC. Protein sequence: CASSLGLAGQETQYF.

The chain links TRBV11-1 to TRBJ2-3; possible D gene TRBD2, 5 bases. V lost 2 bases, J lost 4 bases, and 10 bases lay in between. The CDR3 runs 14 residues. Germline CDR1 and CDR2: SGHAT and FQDESV (reference sequence). CDR3 sequence: CASSLRRRADTQYF. The CDR3 DNA reads as TGTGCCAGCAGCTTAAGGCGGCGGGCAGATACGCAGTATTTT.